The next 9 T cell receptor beta chains were all read from a single sample in a study of blood T cell repertoires in COVID-19. TCRdb's table, derived via immunoSEQ multiplex PCR, lists solely in-frame clones and lacks some. Here the sample spans around 78,000 clones, around 77% being singletons. The sequenced sample was peripheral blood. The source is a human donor in a cohort sampled during active COVID-19.

This clone has more than one count but fewer than ten. J is TRBJ1-5 and V is TRBV5-1, with TRBD1 matching over 8 bases. Unmatched junction bases numbered 5, after V lost 7 bases and J lost 5 bases. This CDR3 spans 13 amino acids. Germline CDR1 SGHRS, CDR2 YFSETQ. The CDR3 sequence: CASSTGVDQPQHF. CDR3 DNA sequence: TGCGCCAGCTCGACAGGGGTGGATCAGCCCCAGCATTTT.

This sequence joins TRBV6-5 and TRBJ2-7; 7 positions agree with TRBD1. With 6 bases clipped from V and 7 bases from J, the junction kept 3 bases outside the gene matches. This CDR3 is 11 amino acids long. Germline V gene sequence: CDR1 MNHEY, CDR2 SVGAGI. CDR3 in amino acids: CASRRGQEQYF. CDR3 coding DNA: TGTGCCAGCAGGAGGGGACAGGAGCAGTACTTC.

The chain joins TRBV9 to TRBJ2-1; 12 bases agree with TRBD2. The trim removed 3 bases at V and 3 bases at J, leaving 7 bases unmatched. The CDR3 length is 17 residues. Germline-derived CDR1 and CDR2 are SGDLS and YYNGEE. CDR3 nucleotides: TGTGCCAGCAGCGGTGGTGGGACTAGCGGGTTCTACAATGAGCAGTTCTTC. This codes for CASSGGGTSGFYNEQFF.

The rearrangement joins TRBV6-1 to TRBJ1-5, with D perhaps TRBD1 (5 bases). This CDR3 is built from 16 residues. Germline values: CDR1 MNHNS, CDR2 SASEGT. V lost 3 bases to trimming and J lost 4 bases, with 16 bases between them. The CDR3 DNA is TGTGCCAGCAGTGACGGAGGGGCAAGAGGGAATCAGCCCCAGCATTTT. It codes for CASSDGGARGNQPQHF.

To note about this clone: The identical CDR3 is also encoded by other nucleotide sequences in the sample. The V and J genes are TRBV7-2 and TRBJ2-5; 8 bases line up with TRBD1. The CDR3 is made up of 15 amino acids. The trim removed 1 base at V and 4 bases at J, leaving 5 bases unmatched. CDR1 is SGHTA and CDR2 is FQGNSA in the germline V gene. CDR3: CASSLDGRGRETQYF. The DNA of the CDR3 is TGTGCCAGCAGCTTAGATGGCAGGGGGCGAGAGACCCAGTACTTC.

The chain recombines TRBV18 with TRBJ1-2; D is perhaps TRBD1 (6 bases). The germline V gene encodes CDR1 KGHSH and CDR2 LQKENI. The CDR3 is 14 amino acids. Deletions cut 6 bases from V and 6 bases from J, with 17 bases between. The CDR3 reads CASSSPGHWNGYTF. CDR3 DNA: TGTGCCAGCTCCTCGCCGGGACACTGGAATGGCTACACCTTC.

The chain combines TRBV18 with TRBJ1-2; no definite D call. This CDR3 comprises 13 residues. The V and J ends lost 3 bases and 3 bases respectively, with 8 bases between them. CDR1 and CDR2 (germline): KGHSH, LQKENI. The CDR3 region is CASSPESDYGYTF. CDR3 DNA: TGTGCCAGCTCACCCGAGAGCGACTATGGCTACACCTTC.

This clone was recorded a few times. J is TRBJ1-6 and V is TRBV7-8; the match to TRBD1 covers 8 bases. The germline CDR1 and CDR2 sequences are SGHVS and FQNEAQ. This CDR3 is 13 amino acids long. The trim removed 6 bases at V and 10 bases at J, leaving 5 bases unmatched. CDR3 in amino acids: CASSLQGGSPLHF. The DNA of the CDR3 is TGTGCCAGCAGTCTACAGGGGGGATCACCCCTCCACTTT.

The chain has TRBV6-5 and TRBJ1-1, with a possible D match to TRBD1 (6 bases). This CDR3 is 15 amino acids long. The V gene's germline CDR1 is MNHEY and CDR2 SVGAGI. The V and J ends lost 9 bases and 0 bases respectively, with 17 bases between them. The CDR3 is CASEQGSGMNTEAFF. The CDR3 DNA follows: TGTGCCAGTGAACAGGGTTCTGGCATGAACACTGAAGCTTTCTTT.